These 26 T cell receptor beta chains originate from one sample sequenced in a study of cytomegalovirus exposure and HLA in healthy donors. The protocol was immunoSEQ multiplex PCR, while the TCRdb copy is restricted to in-frame clones and leaves out a portion. Among 120,000 to 150,000 clones listed, 70% to 90% were seen once. The sequenced sample consisted of PBMCs. The receptors were sampled from a woman younger than 30 in good health and CMV-seropositive.

This chain uses TRBV2 with TRBJ2-2; 9 bases line up with TRBD2. V was clipped by 3 bases and J by 6 bases; unmatched bases: 5. The CDR3 runs to 15 residues. Germline values: CDR1 SNHLY, CDR2 FYNNEI. The CDR3 loop is CASSDSSGVPGELFF. The CDR3 region has the DNA TGTGCCAGCAGTGACTCTAGCGGGGTCCCCGGGGAGCTGTTTTTT.

Only a few counts were recorded for this clone. The rearrangement links TRBV30 to TRBJ1-2; possible D gene TRBD1, 5 bases. Germline-derived CDR1 and CDR2 are GTSNPN and SVGIG (reference sequence). Trimming shortened V by 0 bases and J by 4 bases, and 15 bases separated the two germline ends. This CDR3 has 15 residues. CDR3: CAWSVQGAGGYGYTF. CDR3 DNA sequence: TGTGCCTGGAGTGTACAAGGGGCGGGGGGCTATGGCTACACCTTC.

This chain connects TRBV6-5 to TRBJ1-2; no clear D gene. Between the trimmed V and J ends, which lost 8 bases and 0 bases, there was a span of 7 bases. The CDR3 contains 12 residues. In germline, CDR1 is MNHEY, CDR2 SVGAGI. The CDR3: CASGRSNYGYTF. The CDR3 DNA is TGTGCCAGCGGGAGGTCTAACTATGGCTACACCTTC.

This chain joins TRBV7-2 and TRBJ1-5; D unresolved. The CDR3 contains 16 residues. Germline loops: CDR1 SGHTA, CDR2 FQGNSA. Between the trimmed V and J ends, which lost 1 base and 4 bases, there was a span of 14 bases. As DNA, the CDR3 is TGTGCCAGCAGCTTAGTTGGCAGAGGAACTAATCAGCCCCAGCATTTT. Amino acid sequence: CASSLVGRGTNQPQHF.

The chain joins TRBV15 to TRBJ2-7; 10 nucleotides align to TRBD2. In germline, CDR1 is LNHNV, CDR2 YYDKDF (reference sequence). The CDR3 is 16 amino acids. Losses at the gene ends were 0 bases for V and 4 bases for J; bases not matched to a gene: 6. The CDR3 nucleotides read TGTGCCACCAGCAGAGATATAGCGGGAGGTGGATACGAGCAGTACTTC. Translation: CATSRDIAGGGYEQYF.

This chain links TRBV4-3 with TRBJ2-7; weak D call: TRBD1 (5 bases). The germline CDR1 and CDR2 sequences are LGHNA and YSLEER. The CDR3 has 14 residues. V was cut by 0 bases and J by 3 bases, with 9 bases left in between. The CDR3 coding sequence is TGCGCCAGCAGCCAAGATTTCGACAGCTACGAGCAGTACTTC. It specifies CASSQDFDSYEQYF.

The chain combines TRBV11-3 with TRBJ2-5; 9 nucleotides match TRBD1. The length of the CDR3 is 15 residues. In germline, CDR1 is SGHNT, CDR2 YENEEA. The V and J ends lost 6 bases and 2 bases, in that order; junction bases with no gene match: 7. This chain's CDR3 is CASSPRDREQETQYF. The CDR3 region has the DNA TGTGCCAGCAGTCCGAGGGACAGGGAGCAAGAGACCCAGTACTTC. The entire variable domain, with the rest obtained from reference TRBV11-3 and TRBJ2-5, is as follows: EAGVVQSPRYKIIEKKQPVAFWCNPISGHNTLYWYLQNLGQGPELLIRYENEEAVDDSQLPKDRFSAERLKGVDSTLKIQPAELGDSAVYLCASSPRDREQETQYFGPGTRLLVL.

The rearrangement joins TRBV7-2 to TRBJ2-7; the match to TRBD2 covers 8 bases. V dropped 4 bases and J dropped 3; count of bases not matched to a gene: 11. This CDR3 spans 16 amino acids. Germline-derived CDR1 and CDR2 are SGHTA and FQGNSA. The CDR3: CASSSYTSGRFYEQYF. The CDR3 DNA follows: TGTGCCAGCAGCTCCTACACTAGCGGTAGGTTCTACGAGCAGTACTTC.

J is TRBJ2-1 and V is TRBV6-1, with 10 bases aligning to TRBD2. The CDR3 length is 17 residues. J was trimmed by 7 bases and V by 3 bases; bases with no gene match: 12. Germline V gene data show CDR1 as MNHNS and CDR2 as SASEGT. The CDR3 protein is CASSDGYTGLARNEQFF. CDR3 coding DNA: TGTGCCAGCAGTGATGGATACACGGGACTAGCGAGGAATGAGCAGTTCTTC.

The V and J genes are TRBV2 and TRBJ2-7, with D perhaps matching TRBD1 (6 bases). The CDR3 sequence is 15 residues long. Trimming took 6 bases from V and 3 from J, leaving 18 bases between them. Germline V gene sequence: CDR1 SNHLY, CDR2 FYNNEI. CDR3 bases: TGTGCCAGCAGCCCAAGTATCGGACAGCTCTACGAGCAGTACTTC. The encoded protein is CASSPSIGQLYEQYF. Using reference TRBV2 and TRBJ2-7 for the parts outside the CDR3, the full variable domain is EPEVTQTPSHQVTQMGQEVILRCVPISNHLYFYWYRQILGQKVEFLVSFYNNEISEKSEIFDDQFSVERPDGSNFTLKIRSTKLEDSAMYFCASSPSIGQLYEQYFGPGTRLTVT.

The chain recombines TRBV6-1 with TRBJ1-2; D is ambiguous. The CDR3 extends over 13 amino acids. Trimming shortened V by 6 bases and J by 2 bases, and 10 bases separated the two germline ends. Germline loops: CDR1 MNHNS, CDR2 SASEGT. CDR3 residues: CASSVNTNYGYTF. CDR3 DNA sequence: TGTGCCAGCAGCGTAAACACCAACTATGGCTACACCTTC.

The V call is TRBV27, the J call TRBJ2-5; TRBD2 is a possible D gene (6 bases). With 2 bases removed from V and 2 bases from J, the gap between germline ends came to 9 bases. The CDR3 sequence is 14 residues long. Germline loops: CDR1 MNHEY, CDR2 SMNVEV (reference sequence). In DNA form, the CDR3 reads TGTGCCAGCAGTTTAATCGCGGGACAAGAGACCCAGTACTTC. Translated: CASSLIAGQETQYF.

The chain joins TRBV6-5 to TRBJ2-7, with a possible D match to TRBD2 (6 bases). Trimming removed 5 bases at V and 2 bases at J, with 13 bases between. Germline V gives CDR1 MNHEY, CDR2 SVGAGI. The CDR3 consists of 14 residues. In DNA, the CDR3 is TGTGCCAGCAGTCCCCAGGGACTTACCTACGAGCAGTACTTC. Translated, it gives CASSPQGLTYEQYF.

The genes are TRBV30 and TRBJ1-1, with TRBD1 identical over 7 bases. This CDR3 is 15 amino acids long. Germline values: CDR1 GTSNPN, CDR2 SVGIG (reference sequence). J lost 0 bases, V lost 6 bases, and 10 bases had no gene match. The CDR3, as DNA: TGTGCCTGCCAAAACAGGGGCCGACTGAACACTGAAGCTTTCTTT. This sequence encodes CACQNRGRLNTEAFF.

The chain links TRBV2 to TRBJ2-7; tentative D call: TRBD2 (6 bases). CDR3 length: 13 residues. The germline V and J ends were trimmed by 2 bases and 5 bases, with 10 bases remaining between them. CDR1 is SNHLY and CDR2 is FYNNEI in the germline V gene. The CDR3 loop reads CASSESGVDEQYF. CDR3 sequence (DNA): TGTGCCAGCAGTGAATCGGGAGTCGACGAGCAGTACTTC.

The chain has TRBV9 and TRBJ1-5, with a tentative D call TRBD1 (5 bases). V was pared by 2 bases and J by 5 bases, with 11 bases between. Germline V gene lookup returns CDR1 SGDLS and CDR2 YYNGEE. CDR3 length: 14 amino acids. The CDR3 spells CASSVGGEYQPQHF. The CDR3 DNA sequence: TGTGCCAGCAGCGTCGGGGGGGAATATCAGCCCCAGCATTTT.

The CDR3 nucleotides are TGTGCCAGCAGCCCCTGGGGGGGTGCGGGCGGGGAGACCCAGTACTTC. Its protein is CASSPWGGAGGETQYF. The chain is built from TRBV11-2 and TRBJ2-5, with 7 nucleotides matching TRBD2. Trimming cost V 5 bases and J 5 bases; bases outside gene matches: 14. Germline CDR1 SGHAT, CDR2 FQNNGV. CDR3 size: 16 residues.

CDR3 sequence reads: CASSTRQGSGGNTIYF. The CDR3 DNA reads as TGTGCCAGCAGCACCCGACAGGGATCGGGTGGAAACACCATATATTTT. V is TRBV7-8 and J is TRBJ1-3; 7 positions match TRBD1. This CDR3 is built from 16 residues. With V trimmed by 5 bases and J by 3 bases, 10 bases remained unmatched. The germline gives CDR1 SGHVS, CDR2 FQNEAQ.

This sequence joins TRBV11-3 and TRBJ2-1; 12 bases fit TRBD2. The CDR3 length is 15 residues. Germline V gives CDR1 SGHNT, CDR2 YENEEA. Germline trimming cut 5 bases from V and 7 bases from J; bases unmatched to any gene: 6. The CDR3 protein is CASSPRLAGENEQFF. The CDR3 nucleotides read TGTGCCAGCAGCCCCCGACTAGCGGGAGAAAATGAGCAGTTCTTC.

The rearrangement uses TRBV6-6 and TRBJ2-7; 9 bases are a match to TRBD1. CDR3 length: 15 amino acids. The trim removed 7 bases at V and 2 bases at J, leaving 9 bases unmatched. The germline gives CDR1 MNHNY, CDR2 SVGAGI (reference sequence). CDR3 region: CASTQRTGATYEQYF. CDR3 bases: TGTGCCAGCACCCAACGGACAGGGGCGACCTACGAGCAGTACTTC.

This clone was detected once. The rearrangement uses TRBV6-5 and TRBJ2-1, with a tentative D call TRBD1 (6 bases). The CDR3 consists of 15 residues. Germline V gives CDR1 MNHEY, CDR2 SVGAGI. V lost 5 bases to trimming and J lost 9 bases, with 20 bases between them. This CDR3 reads CASSPPLQGSGEQFF. CDR3 nucleotide sequence: TGTGCCAGCAGTCCACCCTTACAGGGTTCGGGTGAGCAGTTCTTC.

V is TRBV7-7 and J is TRBJ2-1, with TRBD1 identical over 11 bases. The CDR3 extends over 12 amino acids. Germline CDR1 and CDR2: SSHAT and FNYEAQ (reference sequence). This chain's CDR3 is CASGTGGIEQFF. The CDR3 DNA reads as TGTGCTAGCGGGACAGGGGGTATTGAGCAGTTCTTC.

This chain joins TRBV11-3 and TRBJ2-3, with 15 bases identical to TRBD2. The V and J ends lost 5 bases and 3 bases, in that order; junction bases with no gene match: 6. This CDR3 spans 17 amino acids. CDR1 SGHNT and CDR2 YENEEA come from the germline V gene. Here the CDR3 DNA reads TGTGCCAGCAGCACCGGACTAGCGGGAGGGAGGACAGATACGCAGTATTTT. It encodes CASSTGLAGGRTDTQYF.

This chain uses TRBV4-1 with TRBJ2-1; 12 nucleotides line up with TRBD2. The CDR3 has 13 residues. Germline CDR1 reads MGHRA; CDR2 reads YSYEKL. V lost 4 bases, J lost 9 bases, and 1 base stayed unmatched. CDR3 amino acids: CASSLGLAGEQFF. The CDR3 DNA reads TGCGCCAGCAGCCTGGGACTAGCGGGTGAGCAGTTCTTC.

V and J are TRBV19 and TRBJ2-2, with D possibly being TRBD2 (6 bases). From germline, CDR1 is LNHDA and CDR2 SQIVND (reference sequence). This CDR3 contains 15 residues. V shed 4 bases and J shed 3 bases, with 12 bases lying between them. Here the CDR3 DNA reads TGTGCCAGTAGTACCGGGACTCACGACACCGGGGAGCTGTTTTTT. Encoded protein: CASSTGTHDTGELFF.

The chain couples TRBV6-1 to TRBJ2-7; D possibly corresponds to TRBD1 (6 bases). The CDR3 has 15 residues. Germline V gene lookup returns CDR1 MNHNS and CDR2 SASEGT. V lost 3 bases to trimming and J lost 2 bases, with 14 bases between them. DNA for the CDR3: TGTGCCAGCAGTGATATTTTGGACAGCGCCTACGAGCAGTACTTC. Residues: CASSDILDSAYEQYF.